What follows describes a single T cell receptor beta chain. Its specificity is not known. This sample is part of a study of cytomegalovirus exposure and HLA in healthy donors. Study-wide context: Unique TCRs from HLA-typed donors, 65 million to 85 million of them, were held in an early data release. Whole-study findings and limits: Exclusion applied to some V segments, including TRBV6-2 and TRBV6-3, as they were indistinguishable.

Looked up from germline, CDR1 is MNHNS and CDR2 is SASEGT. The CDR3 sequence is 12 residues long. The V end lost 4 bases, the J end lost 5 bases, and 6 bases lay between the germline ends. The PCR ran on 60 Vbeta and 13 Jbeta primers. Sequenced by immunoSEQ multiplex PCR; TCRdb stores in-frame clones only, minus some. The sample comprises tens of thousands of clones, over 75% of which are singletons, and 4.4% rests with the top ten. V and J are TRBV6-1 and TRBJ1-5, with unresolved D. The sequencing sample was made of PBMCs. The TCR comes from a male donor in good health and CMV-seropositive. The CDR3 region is CASSVSDQPQHF. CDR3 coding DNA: TGTGCCAGCAGTGTTTCGGATCAGCCCCAGCATTTT.